This passage covers 17 T cell receptor beta chains from one sample sequenced in a study of T cell responses to AZD1222 COVID-19 vaccine. The data were produced by immunoSEQ multiplex PCR, yet TCRdb's version contains in-frame clones alone and is incomplete. The sample yields over 110,000 clones, 80% to 90% seen once. This sample comprised peripheral blood, obtained on day 0 of AZD1222 vaccination. All receptors come from an adult in good health.

J is TRBJ2-6 and V is TRBV7-2; D remains ambiguous. V was cut by 6 bases and J by 1 base, with 7 bases left in between. CDR3 size: 14 residues. The germline gives CDR1 SGHTA, CDR2 FQGNSA. The CDR3 region is CASSYASGANVLTF. The CDR3, as DNA: TGTGCCAGCAGTTACGCATCTGGGGCCAACGTCCTGACTTTC. The variable domain in full, completed from reference TRBV7-2 and TRBJ2-6, reads GAGVSQSPSNKVTEKGKDVELRCDPISGHTALYWYRQSLGQGLEFLIYFQGNSAPDKSGLPSDRFSAERTGGSVSTLTIQRTQQEDSAVYLCASSYASGANVLTFGAGSRLTVL.

The genes are TRBV27 and TRBJ2-3; no definite D call. The CDR3 sequence is 14 residues long. The V and J ends lost 0 bases and 3 bases respectively, with 7 bases between them. Germline V gene lookup returns CDR1 MNHEY and CDR2 SMNVEV (reference sequence). The DNA for the CDR3 is TGTGCCAGCAGTTTATCCCACCCAACAGATACGCAGTATTTT. Translation gives CASSLSHPTDTQYF.

V gene TRBV28 combines with J gene TRBJ2-1; the D is unclear. Trimming removed 6 bases from V and 8 bases from J, with 17 bases in between. Germline CDR1 is MDHEN and CDR2 is SYDVKM. The CDR3 has 14 residues. The CDR3 loop is CASRSPPDRHEQFF. The CDR3 DNA follows: TGTGCCAGCAGGAGCCCCCCAGACCGGCATGAGCAGTTCTTC.

The chain combines TRBV28 with TRBJ1-5; TRBD1 matches at 12 bases. V was pared by 5 bases and J by 2 bases, with 10 bases of the junction left unmatched. The CDR3 covers 18 residues. Germline V lookup: CDR1 MDHEN, CDR2 SYDVKM. This CDR3 is CASSLRDRGLRGNQPQHF. CDR3 bases: TGTGCCAGCAGTCTCCGGGACAGGGGGCTTAGGGGCAATCAGCCCCAGCATTTT. Combining the CDR3 with reference TRBV28 and TRBJ1-5 gives the whole variable domain DVKVTQSSRYLVKRTGEKVFLECVQDMDHENMFWYRQDPGLGLRLIYFSYDVKMKEKGDIPEGYSVSREKKERFSLILESASTNQTSMYLCASSLRDRGLRGNQPQHFGDGTRLSIL.

J is TRBJ2-3 and V is TRBV6-1; unclear D gene. V was clipped by 0 bases and J by 2 bases, with 15 bases between them. Germline V gene lookup returns CDR1 MNHNS and CDR2 SASEGT. The CDR3 contains 17 residues. The chain's CDR3 is CASSEAVALRTTDTQYF. DNA of the CDR3: TGTGCCAGCAGTGAAGCGGTAGCCCTACGGACCACAGATACGCAGTATTTT.

V usage is TRBV7-9 and J usage is TRBJ1-4; 7 nucleotides line up with TRBD1. Germline assignment: CDR1 SEHNR and CDR2 FQNEAQ (reference sequence). V lost 5 bases, J lost 4 bases, and 7 bases stayed unmatched. The CDR3 covers 15 residues. The CDR3 nucleotides read TGTGCCAGCAGCGGACCCCGGGACAGTAATGAAAAACTGTTTTTT. As protein: CASSGPRDSNEKLFF. Filled out from reference TRBV7-9 and TRBJ1-4, the complete variable domain reads DTGVSQNPRHKITKRGQNVTFRCDPISEHNRLYWYRQTLGQGPEFLTYFQNEAQLEKSRLLSDRFSAERPKGSFSTLEIQRTEQGDSAMYLCASSGPRDSNEKLFFGSGTQLSVL.

This clone was seen just once. This chain joins TRBV6-5 and TRBJ2-7; no reliable D call. Trimming took off 8 bases at V and 4 bases at J, with 15 bases between the two ends. The CDR3 is made up of 13 amino acids. Germline CDR1 and CDR2: MNHEY and SVGAGI. The CDR3 DNA follows: TGTGCCAGCGGCCGGACCCGCGTTTACGAGCAGTACTTC. Translating gives CASGRTRVYEQYF.

The chain has TRBV14 and TRBJ2-1; possible D gene TRBD1, 6 bases. This CDR3 contains 11 residues. Germline V CDR1 and CDR2: SGHDN, FVKESK. V was clipped by 6 bases and J by 10 bases, with 10 bases between them. The CDR3 nucleotides read TGTGCCAGCAGAAAGGGGACAGAGCAGTTCTTC. Translation: CASRKGTEQFF.

The chain is built from TRBV5-4 and TRBJ1-2, with D possibly matching TRBD1 (6 bases). The CDR3 totals 16 residues. Trimming took off 1 base at V and 2 bases at J, with 15 bases between the two ends. The germline CDR1 and CDR2 sequences are SGHNT and YYREEE (reference sequence). CDR3 sequence (DNA): TGTGCCAGCAGCTTGATGGGGGCACCGATCAACTATGGCTACACCTTC. Residues: CASSLMGAPINYGYTF. The full variable domain, rest sourced from reference TRBV5-4 and TRBJ1-2, is ETGVTQSPTHLIKTRGQQVTLRCSSQSGHNTVSWYQQALGQGPQFIFQYYREEENGRGNFPPRFSGLQFPNYSSELNVNALELDDSALYLCASSLMGAPINYGYTFGSGTRLTVV.

The chain uses TRBV6-5 and TRBJ2-1; possibly TRBD2 for D (7 bases). CDR1 and CDR2 (germline): MNHEY, SVGAGI. The CDR3 consists of 15 residues. V gave up 2 bases and J gave up 4 bases, with 12 bases separating them. CDR3 amino acids: CASSYGRGTYNEQFF. CDR3 sequence (DNA): TGTGCCAGCAGTTACGGGAGGGGGACGTACAATGAGCAGTTCTTC.

Only a few counts were recorded for this clone. The chain employs TRBV14 and TRBJ2-7, with 8 nucleotides matching TRBD2. J gave up 0 bases and V 2 bases, and 9 bases lay outside the gene matches. The CDR3 spans 17 residues. The germline V gene encodes CDR1 SGHDN and CDR2 FVKESK. CDR3 sequence reads: CASSQSGRGLSSYEQYF. The CDR3 DNA sequence: TGTGCCAGCAGCCAATCCGGGAGGGGACTAAGCTCCTACGAGCAGTACTTC.

In its sample, this clone was seen once. This chain uses TRBV4-2 with TRBJ2-7; no clear D gene. The CDR3 has 15 residues. V dropped 0 bases and J dropped 3 bases, with 12 bases sitting between them. CDR1 and CDR2 (germline): LGHNA, YNFKEQ. The CDR3: CASSQDITVNYEQYF. The CDR3 DNA reads as TGTGCCAGCAGCCAAGATATCACGGTCAACTACGAGCAGTACTTC.

The chain combines TRBV6-5 with TRBJ2-6, with TRBD1 matching 8 bases. The V segment lost 4 bases and the J segment 13 bases; nucleotides outside the gene matches: 9. Germline V gene sequence: CDR1 MNHEY, CDR2 SVGAGI. CDR3 length: 14 residues. In nucleotides, the CDR3 is TGTGCCAGCAGTTTCGGGACAGGCCAAGAAGTCCTGACTTTC. Residues: CASSFGTGQEVLTF.

The gene calls are TRBV9 and TRBJ1-3; 10 bases align to TRBD1. The CDR3 runs to 17 residues. Germline V gene sequence: CDR1 SGDLS, CDR2 YYNGEE. V lost 4 bases, J lost 3 bases, and 10 bases stayed unmatched. The CDR3 region is CASSFPGQGQGGNTIYF. CDR3 nucleotide sequence: TGTGCCAGCAGCTTTCCGGGACAGGGGCAAGGTGGAAACACCATATATTTT.

This clone is a singleton in its sample. The rearrangement links TRBV2 to TRBJ1-4; D remains ambiguous. The CDR3 totals 14 residues. The V gene lost 8 bases and the J gene lost 7 bases, with 17 bases spanning the gap. CDR1 is SNHLY, CDR2 FYNNEI, per germline. Written as DNA, the CDR3 is TGTGCCAGCGAAAGGGTACAGAAGGGTGAAAAACTGTTTTTT. Translated: CASERVQKGEKLFF.

The chain recombines TRBV6-5 with TRBJ1-2, with a possible D match to TRBD1 (6 bases). Trimming pared 0 bases from V and 4 bases from J, leaving 12 bases between. CDR3 size: 15 residues. Germline V lookup: CDR1 MNHEY, CDR2 SVGAGI. The CDR3 DNA reads TGTGCCAGCAGTTACTCGAGGAAGGGGGGCTATGGCTACACCTTC. Translation: CASSYSRKGGYGYTF.

V usage is TRBV5-4 and J usage is TRBJ1-1, with unresolved D. The germline V gene encodes CDR1 SGHNT and CDR2 YYREEE (reference sequence). The CDR3 loop spans 14 amino acids. Trimming stripped 0 bases from V and 1 base from J, with 7 bases between. CDR3 amino acids: CASSLAGKNTEAFF. CDR3 nucleotides: TGTGCCAGCAGCTTGGCCGGGAAGAACACTGAAGCTTTCTTT.